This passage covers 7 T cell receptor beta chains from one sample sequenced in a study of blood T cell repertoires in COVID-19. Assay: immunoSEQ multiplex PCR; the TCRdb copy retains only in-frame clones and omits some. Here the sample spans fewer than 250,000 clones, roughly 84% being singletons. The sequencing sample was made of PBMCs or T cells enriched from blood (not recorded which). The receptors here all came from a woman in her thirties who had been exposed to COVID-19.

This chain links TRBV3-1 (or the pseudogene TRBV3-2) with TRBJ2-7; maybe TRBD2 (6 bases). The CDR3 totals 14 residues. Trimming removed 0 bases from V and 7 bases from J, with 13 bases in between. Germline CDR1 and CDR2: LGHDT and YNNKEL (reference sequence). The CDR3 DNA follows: TGTGCCAGCAGCCAAGATCTGACGGGGGAAGAGCAGTACTTC. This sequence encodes CASSQDLTGEEQYF.

The CDR3 DNA reads TGTGCCAGCAGTACCACAGGGGACTCCTACAATGAGCAGTTCTTC. Residues: CASSTTGDSYNEQFF. The chain combines TRBV6-2 or TRBV6-3 with TRBJ2-1, with 7 bases matching TRBD1. Looked up from germline, CDR1 is MNHEY and CDR2 is SVGEGT. The CDR3 is 15 residues long. V was clipped by 5 bases and J by 0 bases; unmatched bases: 4.

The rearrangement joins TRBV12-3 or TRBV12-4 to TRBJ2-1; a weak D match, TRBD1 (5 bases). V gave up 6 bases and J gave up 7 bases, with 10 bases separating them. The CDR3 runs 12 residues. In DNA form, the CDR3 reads TGTGCCAGCAGGTATACAGGTAATGAGCAGTTCTTC. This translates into CASRYTGNEQFF.

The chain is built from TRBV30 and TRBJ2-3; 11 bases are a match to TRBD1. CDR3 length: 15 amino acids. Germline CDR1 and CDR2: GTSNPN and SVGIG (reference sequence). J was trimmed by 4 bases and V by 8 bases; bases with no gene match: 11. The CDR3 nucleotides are TGTGCCGGCCGTCGGACAGGGGGCATTTCAGATACGCAGTATTTT. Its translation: CAGRRTGGISDTQYF. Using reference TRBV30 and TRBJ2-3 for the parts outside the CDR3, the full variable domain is SQTIHQWPATLVQPVGSPLSLECTVEGTSNPNLYWYRQAAGRGLQLLFYSVGIGQISSEVPQNLSASRPQDRQFILSSKKLLLSDSGFYLCAGRRTGGISDTQYFGPGTRLTVL.

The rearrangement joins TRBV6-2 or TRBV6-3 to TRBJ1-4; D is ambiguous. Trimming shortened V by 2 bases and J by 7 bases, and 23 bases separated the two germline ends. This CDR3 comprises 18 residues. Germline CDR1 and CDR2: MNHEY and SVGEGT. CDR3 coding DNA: TGTGCCAGCAGTTACCCCCTCGACGCCCGGGAGCATTTTGAAAAACTGTTTTTT. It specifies CASSYPLDAREHFEKLFF.

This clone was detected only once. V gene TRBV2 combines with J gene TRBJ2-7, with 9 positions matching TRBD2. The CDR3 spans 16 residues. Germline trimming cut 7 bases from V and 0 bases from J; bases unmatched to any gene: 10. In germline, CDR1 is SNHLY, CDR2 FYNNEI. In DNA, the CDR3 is TGTGCCAGCAATGGCGGGGGGGCTCTATTCTCCTACGAGCAGTACTTC. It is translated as CASNGGGALFSYEQYF.

The CDR3 region has the DNA TGCGCCAGCAGACAGAACACCGGGGAGCTGTTTTTT. Its translation: CASRQNTGELFF. The chain carries TRBV10-2 and TRBJ2-2; D call uncertain. V shed 6 bases and J shed 1 base, with 3 bases lying between them. The CDR3 spans 12 residues. Germline V lookup: CDR1 WSHSY, CDR2 SAAADI.